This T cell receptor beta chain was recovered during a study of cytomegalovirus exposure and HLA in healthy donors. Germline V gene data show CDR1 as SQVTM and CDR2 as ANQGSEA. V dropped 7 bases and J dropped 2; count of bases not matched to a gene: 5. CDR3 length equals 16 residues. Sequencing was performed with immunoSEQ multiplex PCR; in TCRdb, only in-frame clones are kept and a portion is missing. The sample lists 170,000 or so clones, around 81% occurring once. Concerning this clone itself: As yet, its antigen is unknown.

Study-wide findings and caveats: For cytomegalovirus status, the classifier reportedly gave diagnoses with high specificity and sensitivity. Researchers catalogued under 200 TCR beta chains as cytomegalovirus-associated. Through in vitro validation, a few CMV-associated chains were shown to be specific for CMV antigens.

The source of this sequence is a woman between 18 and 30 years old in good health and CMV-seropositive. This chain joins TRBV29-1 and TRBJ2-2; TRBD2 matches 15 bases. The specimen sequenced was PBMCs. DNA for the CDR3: TGCAGCGCCGGACTAGCGGGGGGGCCAAACACCGGGGAGCTGTTTTTT. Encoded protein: CSAGLAGGPNTGELFF.